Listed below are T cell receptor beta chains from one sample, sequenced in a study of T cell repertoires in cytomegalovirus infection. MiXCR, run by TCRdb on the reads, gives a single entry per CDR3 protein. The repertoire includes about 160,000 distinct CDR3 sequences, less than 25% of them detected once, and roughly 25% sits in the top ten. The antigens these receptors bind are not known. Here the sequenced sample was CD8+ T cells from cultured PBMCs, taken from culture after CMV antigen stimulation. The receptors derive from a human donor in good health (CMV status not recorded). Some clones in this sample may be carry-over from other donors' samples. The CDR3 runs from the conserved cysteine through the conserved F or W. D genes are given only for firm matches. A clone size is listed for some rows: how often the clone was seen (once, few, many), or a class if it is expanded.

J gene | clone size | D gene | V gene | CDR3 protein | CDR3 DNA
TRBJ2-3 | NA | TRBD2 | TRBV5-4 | CASSTGVQRGSTDTQYF | TGTGCCAGCAGCACGGGAGTCCAGCGGGGCTCCACAGATACGCAGTATTTT
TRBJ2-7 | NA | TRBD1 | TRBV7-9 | CASSSRDRPLYEQYF | TGTGCCAGCAGCTCCCGGGACAGGCCCCTCTACGAGCAGTACTTC
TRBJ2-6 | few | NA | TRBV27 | CASSLSPPLVGANVLTF | TGTGCCAGCAGTTTATCTCCCCCCCTAGTTGGGGCCAACGTCCTGACTTTC
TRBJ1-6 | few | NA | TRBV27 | CASSSQIFEFTPSGYSSSPLHF | TGTGCCAGCAGTTCACAGATATTCGAGTTCACCCCCTCCGGATATTCGAGTTCACCCCTCCACTTT
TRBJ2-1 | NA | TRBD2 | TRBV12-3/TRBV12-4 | CASSLNTEAGISYNEQFF | TGTGCCAGCAGCTTGAACACCGAAGCGGGAATCTCATACAATGAGCAGTTCTTC
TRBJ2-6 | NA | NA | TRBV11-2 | CASTLMSGANVLTF | TGTGCCAGCACCTTGATGTCTGGGGCCAACGTCCTGACTTTC
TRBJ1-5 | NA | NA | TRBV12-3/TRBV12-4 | CASSIGGHNQPQHF | TGTGCCAGCAGTATCGGGGGACACAATCAGCCCCAGCATTTT
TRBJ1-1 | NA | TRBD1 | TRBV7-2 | CASSQIQGPNTEAFF | TGTGCCAGCAGCCAGATACAGGGGCCGAACACTGAAGCTTTCTTT
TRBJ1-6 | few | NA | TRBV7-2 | CASSLATRNSYNSPLHF | TGTGCCAGCAGCTTAGCGACACGAAACTCCTATAATTCACCCCTCCACTTT
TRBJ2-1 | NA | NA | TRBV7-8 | CASSLGAGNEQFF | TGTGCCAGCAGCTTAGGGGCAGGGAATGAGCAGTTCTTC
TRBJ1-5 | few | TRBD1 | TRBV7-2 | CASSLHRVGQGRRSNQPQHF | TGTGCCAGCAGCTTACATAGGGTAGGACAGGGGAGGAGAAGCAATCAGCCCCAGCATTTT
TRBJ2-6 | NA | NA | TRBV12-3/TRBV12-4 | CASSLTPRRANVLTF | TGTGCCAGCAGTTTAACACCCCGTAGGGCCAACGTCCTGACTTTC
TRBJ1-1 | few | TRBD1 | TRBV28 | CASSLLTGTGGRTEAFF | TGTGCCAGCAGTTTATTAACCGGGACAGGGGGCCGAACTGAAGCTTTCTTT
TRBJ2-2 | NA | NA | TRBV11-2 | CASSPDSGLMTGELFF | TGTGCCAGCAGCCCGGACTCGGGACTGATGACCGGGGAGCTGTTTTTT
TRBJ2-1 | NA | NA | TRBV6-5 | CASSSSYINEQFF | TGTGCCAGCAGTTCCTCTTACATTAATGAGCAGTTCTTC
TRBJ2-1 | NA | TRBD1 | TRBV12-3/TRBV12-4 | CASSSGRRDRRNNEQFF | TGTGCCAGCAGTTCAGGAAGGCGGGACAGGAGGAACAATGAGCAGTTCTTC
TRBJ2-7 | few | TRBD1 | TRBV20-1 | CSARDRGGYEQYF | TGCAGTGCTCGGGACAGGGGAGGATACGAGCAGTACTTC
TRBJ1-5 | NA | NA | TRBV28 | CASSLGREYQPQHF | TGTGCCAGCAGTTTAGGCAGGGAGTATCAGCCCCAGCATTTT
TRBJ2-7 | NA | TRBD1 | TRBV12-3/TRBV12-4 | CASSSGQARYEQYF | TGTGCCAGCAGTTCGGGACAGGCCAGATACGAGCAGTACTTC
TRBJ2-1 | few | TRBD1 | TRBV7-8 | CASSPQTGSFNEQFF | TGTGCCAGCAGCCCCCAGACAGGGTCCTTCAATGAGCAGTTCTTC
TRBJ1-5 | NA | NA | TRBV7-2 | CASSLGPDSKNQPQHF | TGTGCCAGCAGCTTAGGACCGGACAGCAAGAATCAGCCCCAGCATTTT
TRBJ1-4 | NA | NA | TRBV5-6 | CASSRAGYNEKLFF | TGTGCCAGCAGCAGGGCCGGGTATAATGAAAAACTGTTTTTT
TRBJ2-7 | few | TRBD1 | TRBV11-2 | CASSFKGAYQPHEQYF | TGTGCCAGCAGCTTTAAGGGGGCTTACCAGCCCCACGAGCAGTACTTC
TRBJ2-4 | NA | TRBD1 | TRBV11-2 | CASSFQGQGMNIQYF | TGTGCCAGCAGCTTTCAGGGACAGGGTATGAACATTCAGTACTTC
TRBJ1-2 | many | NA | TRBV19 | CASSIALGTKIAGYTF | TGTGCCAGTAGTATAGCTTTAGGGACAAAGATTGCTGGCTACACCTTC
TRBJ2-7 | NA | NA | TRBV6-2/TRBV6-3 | CASSYGQRSYEQYF | TGTGCCAGCAGTTACGGCCAGCGCTCCTACGAGCAGTACTTC
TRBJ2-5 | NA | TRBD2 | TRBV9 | CASSAEGLPQETQYF | TGTGCCAGCAGCGCCGAGGGACTACCACAAGAGACCCAGTACTTC
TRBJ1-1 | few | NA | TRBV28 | CASSPYGGVNTEAFF | TGTGCCAGCAGCCCCTATGGGGGGGTCAATACTGAAGCTTTCTTT
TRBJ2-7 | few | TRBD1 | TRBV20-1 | CSARIGGGLSYEQYF | TGCAGTGCTAGAATAGGGGGCGGATTATCCTACGAGCAGTACTTC
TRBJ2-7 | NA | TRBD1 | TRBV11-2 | CASSLEATGVVSGEQYF | TGTGCCAGCAGCTTAGAAGCGACAGGGGTAGTCTCGGGGGAGCAGTACTTC
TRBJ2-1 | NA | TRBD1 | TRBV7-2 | CASSLPHPTGGLILGDEQFF | TGTGCCAGCAGCCTACCCCATCCGACAGGGGGTTTAATTTTGGGCGATGAGCAGTTCTTC
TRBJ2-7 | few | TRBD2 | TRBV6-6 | CASSCRTSGGLKTQSLCMYEQYF | TGTGCCAGCAGTTGCCGGACTAGCGGGGGGCTGAAAACCCAATCCCTATGTATGTACGAGCAGTACTTC
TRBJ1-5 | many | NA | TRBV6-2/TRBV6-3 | CASSYSSSNQPQHF | TGTGCCAGCAGTTACTCATCTAGCAATCAGCCCCAGCATTTT
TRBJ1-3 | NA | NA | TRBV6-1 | CASSEAESDGSGNTIYF | TGTGCCAGCAGTGAAGCGGAGAGTGACGGATCTGGAAACACCATATATTTT
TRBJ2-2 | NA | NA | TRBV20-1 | CSARLLPGTTHTGELFF | TGCAGTGCTAGATTACTCCCGGGGACCACTCACACCGGGGAGCTGTTTTTT
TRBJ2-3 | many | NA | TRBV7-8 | CASSKSSYMTTDTQYF | TGTGCCAGCAGCAAATCGTCCTACATGACCACAGATACGCAGTATTTT
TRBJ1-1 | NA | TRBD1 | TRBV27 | CASSTPTGKNTEAFF | TGTGCCAGCAGTACTCCGACAGGGAAGAACACTGAAGCTTTCTTT
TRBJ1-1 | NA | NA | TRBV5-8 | CASSLNWEATEAFF | TGTGCCAGCAGCTTGAACTGGGAGGCCACTGAAGCTTTCTTT
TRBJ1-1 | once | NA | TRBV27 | CASTLTGLMNTEAFF | TGTGCCAGCACCCTTACAGGTCTTATGAACACTGAAGCTTTCTTT